These 25 T cell receptor beta chains share one sample of origin, sequenced in a study of beta chain features in type 1 diabetes. Study-wide points: Shorter TCRB CDR3s, moderately but significantly so, were found in Type 1 diabetes patients in all four CD4+ subsets.

These receptors are not linked to any known antigen. The whole isolated RNA underwent reverse transcription, so sequencing captured expressed TCRB transcripts. Libraries were prepared by immunoSEQ multiplex PCR; TCRdb keeps only in-frame clonotypes and omits some of them. The sample carries about 340,000 clones, roughly 14% recorded once. What was sequenced was naive CD4+ T cells from blood. These receptors came from a young woman with type 1 diabetes.

The V gene is TRBV7-2, the J gene TRBJ2-5, with 12 bases identical to TRBD2. V gave up 5 bases and J gave up 5 bases; unmatched junction bases: 6. CDR3 length equals 15 residues. Germline CDR1 SGHTA, CDR2 FQGNSA. The CDR3 sequence is CASSATSGRWETQYF. The CDR3 DNA reads TGTGCCAGCAGCGCGACTAGCGGGAGATGGGAGACCCAGTACTTC.

This chain joins TRBV19 and TRBJ2-5; D remains unclear. The CDR3 runs 12 residues. The V gene's germline CDR1 is LNHDA and CDR2 SQIVND (reference sequence). With 8 bases removed from V and 2 bases from J, the gap between germline ends came to 9 bases. CDR3: CASSMIQETQYF. CDR3 nucleotides: TGTGCCAGTTCTATGATTCAAGAGACCCAGTACTTC.

This chain connects TRBV10-3 to TRBJ2-6, with D possibly TRBD2 on 5 matching bases. Trimming left V 8 bases short and J 1 base short, with 15 bases between. Germline loops: CDR1 ENHRY, CDR2 SYGVKD. This CDR3 has 16 amino acids. This CDR3 is CAIGVDRGSGANVLTF. The CDR3 region has the DNA TGTGCCATCGGCGTTGATCGGGGATCTGGGGCCAACGTCCTGACTTTC.

This sequence joins TRBV28 and TRBJ2-2; a possible D gene is TRBD2 (5 bases). This CDR3 comprises 15 residues. The V gene's germline CDR1 is MDHEN and CDR2 SYDVKM. V lost 5 bases and J lost 4, with 14 bases in between. The CDR3 region has the DNA TGTGCCAGCAGTCCAAGAAGGAGGCCCACCGGGGAGCTGTTTTTT. Amino acids: CASSPRRRPTGELFF.

The V and J genes are TRBV18 and TRBJ1-1, with 10 bases fitting TRBD1. With V trimmed by 3 bases and J by 0 bases, 4 bases remained unmatched. The germline V gene encodes CDR1 KGHSH and CDR2 LQKENI. The CDR3 spans 16 residues. CDR3 amino acids: CASSPRTGGVNTEAFF. Here the CDR3 DNA reads TGTGCCAGCTCACCCAGGACAGGGGGAGTGAACACTGAAGCTTTCTTT.

The chain employs TRBV2 and TRBJ1-1, with D hard to call. The CDR3 covers 15 residues. The germline V gene encodes CDR1 SNHLY and CDR2 FYNNEI. V was pared by 8 bases and J by 1 base, with 17 bases between. The CDR3 DNA reads TGTGCCAGCTTTCCCAGGTTTAGCGCGAACACTGAAGCTTTCTTT. This encodes CASFPRFSANTEAFF.

The chain recombines TRBV13 with TRBJ2-7; 9 nucleotides match TRBD1. V trimming: 5 bases; J trimming: 5 bases; junction bases outside the gene matches: 13. Germline CDR1 and CDR2: PRHDT and FYEKMQ (reference sequence). CDR3 size: 16 residues. The CDR3 region is CASSPSPGTGTDEQYV. The CDR3 nucleotides are TGTGCCAGCAGCCCCAGCCCCGGGACAGGGACGGACGAGCAGTACGTC.

This clone was seen more than once but under ten times. The chain has TRBV18 and TRBJ2-5, with 7 bases fitting TRBD1. CDR1 and CDR2 (germline): KGHSH, LQKENI. V shed 3 bases, J shed 1 base, and the junction held 5 bases outside the gene matches. The CDR3 sequence is 15 residues long. The CDR3 spells CASSPRDRSQETQYF. In DNA, the CDR3 is TGTGCCAGCTCACCTCGGGACAGATCCCAAGAGACCCAGTACTTC.

This clone came up a few times. Other DNA sequences of this sample code for an identical CDR3. The rearrangement joins TRBV7-2 to TRBJ2-2; D not resolved. This CDR3 contains 12 residues. V lost 4 bases to trimming and J lost 5 bases, with 5 bases between them. Germline V gene lookup returns CDR1 SGHTA and CDR2 FQGNSA. This CDR3 reads CASSSLTGELFF. Written as DNA, the CDR3 is TGTGCCAGCAGCTCTCTAACCGGGGAGCTGTTTTTT. Based on the CDR3 plus reference TRBV7-2 and TRBJ2-2, the full variable domain is GAGVSQSPSNKVTEKGKDVELRCDPISGHTALYWYRQSLGQGLEFLIYFQGNSAPDKSGLPSDRFSAERTGGSVSTLTIQRTQQEDSAVYLCASSSLTGELFFGEGSRLTVL.

This clone was counted between two and nine times. This chain joins TRBV28 and TRBJ1-5, with D unclear. Trimming left V 2 bases short and J 7 bases short, with 15 bases between. This CDR3 contains 15 residues. The V gene's germline CDR1 is MDHEN and CDR2 SYDVKM. For the CDR3, the DNA is TGTGCCAGCAGTTTACAATCCAGAGGGCTCCAGCCCCAGCATTTT. Amino acids: CASSLQSRGLQPQHF.

The J gene is TRBJ2-6, the V gene TRBV29-1; TRBD2 is a possible D gene (5 bases). Germline assignment: CDR1 SQVTM and CDR2 ANQGSEA. V lost 4 bases, J lost 0 bases, and 10 bases lay in between. CDR3 length equals 15 residues. DNA for the CDR3: TGCAGCGTTGCTGTGGGAGCCTCTGGGGCCAACGTCCTGACTTTC. The encoded protein is CSVAVGASGANVLTF.

The V and J genes are TRBV4-1 and TRBJ1-4; D possibly corresponds to TRBD1 (5 bases). The CDR3 loop spans 16 amino acids. The V gene's germline CDR1 is MGHRA and CDR2 YSYEKL. Trimming removed 3 bases from V and 0 bases from J, with 11 bases in between. CDR3 DNA: TGCGCCAGCAGCCACAGAGACAGAGCAACTAATGAAAAACTGTTTTTT. Protein sequence: CASSHRDRATNEKLFF.

The chain uses TRBV7-2 and TRBJ2-2; D is unresolved. CDR1 is SGHTA and CDR2 is FQGNSA in the germline V gene. The CDR3 is made up of 15 amino acids. V shed 7 bases and J shed 5 bases, with 17 bases lying between them. The CDR3 DNA is TGTGCCAGCACCCCCGAGGCGGTTCGGACCGGGGAGCTGTTTTTT. It yields the protein CASTPEAVRTGELFF.

The chain carries TRBV5-4 and TRBJ2-1; no reliable D call. V was cut by 0 bases and J by 5 bases, with 12 bases left in between. Germline assignment: CDR1 SGHNT and CDR2 YYREEE (reference sequence). This CDR3 is built from 15 residues. The CDR3 sequence is CASSLGQPDNNEQFF. DNA for the CDR3: TGTGCCAGCAGCTTGGGACAACCGGATAACAATGAGCAGTTCTTC.

This clone was recorded a few times. This rearrangement joins TRBV2 to TRBJ1-5; D perhaps matches TRBD1 (5 bases). V was trimmed by 6 bases and J by 4 bases, leaving 10 bases between them. CDR1 is SNHLY, CDR2 FYNNEI, per germline. This CDR3 comprises 13 residues. For the CDR3, the DNA is TGTGCCAGCAGAGAGGGGAGGAATCAGCCCCAGCATTTT. The encoded protein is CASREGRNQPQHF.

This clone has only a few counts. The V gene is TRBV7-9, the J gene TRBJ2-3; no clear D. The germline V gene has CDR1 SEHNR and CDR2 FQNEAQ (reference sequence). Trimming pared 2 bases from V and 3 bases from J, leaving 9 bases between. The CDR3 consists of 14 residues. The CDR3 region is CASSLSVGTDTQYF. The CDR3 coding sequence is TGTGCCAGCAGCTTATCGGTTGGTACAGATACGCAGTATTTT.

This clone was picked up a small number of times. The chain has TRBV11-2 and TRBJ2-5; 7 nucleotides match TRBD1. Germline lookup yields CDR1 SGHAT and CDR2 FQNNGV. V was pared by 5 bases and J by 2 bases, with 2 bases of the junction left unmatched. The CDR3 is 13 amino acids. The CDR3: CASSKGQQETQYF. In DNA, the CDR3 is TGTGCCAGCAGCAAGGGACAGCAAGAGACCCAGTACTTC.

This clone was found a few times. The identical CDR3 is also encoded by other nucleotide sequences in the sample. CDR3 protein: CASSLGQMNTEAFF. The CDR3 DNA reads as TGCGCCAGCAGCTTAGGACAAATGAACACTGAAGCTTTCTTT. This chain connects TRBV5-1 to TRBJ1-1; D perhaps matches TRBD1 (5 bases). CDR1 and CDR2 from the germline V gene are SGHRS and YFSETQ. The CDR3 has 14 residues. Between the trimmed V and J ends, which lost 2 bases and 0 bases, there was a span of 8 bases.

A few counts support this clone. The J gene is TRBJ2-2, the V gene TRBV9; 8 bases are shared with TRBD1. Germline CDR1 reads SGDLS; CDR2 reads YYNGEE. The CDR3 is 15 residues long. V shed 3 bases, J shed 7 bases, and the junction held 8 bases outside the gene matches. The CDR3 sequence is CASSGYRGKVGELFF. The CDR3, as DNA: TGTGCCAGCAGCGGCTACAGGGGGAAAGTCGGGGAGCTGTTTTTT.

The genes are TRBV7-9 and TRBJ2-3; 9 bases are a match to TRBD1. The CDR3 has 15 amino acids. CDR1 SEHNR and CDR2 FQNEAQ come from the germline V gene (reference sequence). The V segment lost 6 bases and the J segment 5 bases; nucleotides outside the gene matches: 9. The CDR3 protein is CASSPGTGNGDTQYF. The CDR3 DNA reads as TGTGCCAGCAGTCCCGGGACAGGGAATGGAGATACGCAGTATTTT.

This chain joins TRBV27 and TRBJ2-5, with TRBD1 matching 7 bases. V dropped 5 bases and J dropped 2; count of bases not matched to a gene: 11. The V gene's germline CDR1 is MNHEY and CDR2 SMNVEV (reference sequence). This CDR3 contains 16 residues. DNA for the CDR3: TGTGCCAGCAGTCCGAACAGGGGAAGTAGGCAAGAGACCCAGTACTTC. Protein: CASSPNRGSRQETQYF.

This clone was seen only a few times. The genes are TRBV7-9 and TRBJ2-5, with TRBD1 as a possible D gene (6 bases). The germline gives CDR1 SEHNR, CDR2 FQNEAQ (reference sequence). The CDR3 runs 14 residues. V was trimmed by 5 bases and J by 5 bases, leaving 15 bases between them. The CDR3 reads CASSLRGHWETQYF. The CDR3 DNA reads as TGTGCCAGCAGCCTGAGGGGACATTGGGAGACCCAGTACTTC.

This clone was detected a few times. V and J are TRBV28 and TRBJ2-7, with D perhaps matching TRBD2 (6 bases). The V end was cut by 5 bases, the J end by 5 bases, with 16 bases between. CDR1 MDHEN and CDR2 SYDVKM come from the germline V gene. The length of the CDR3 is 14 residues. The CDR3 loop is CASSAPGVRHEQYF. The CDR3 DNA is TGTGCCAGCAGTGCCCCGGGGGTACGACACGAGCAGTACTTC.

This clone was seen a few times. CDR3 in amino acids: CASSLGAGVEQYV. CDR3 bases: TGTGCCAGCAGTTTGGGAGCGGGAGTCGAGCAGTACGTC. This chain connects TRBV27 to TRBJ2-7; 8 nucleotides match TRBD2. J gave up 6 bases and V 3 bases, and 4 bases lay outside the gene matches. Germline assignment: CDR1 MNHEY and CDR2 SMNVEV (reference sequence). CDR3 length: 13 residues.

The genes are TRBV28 and TRBJ1-1; 7 nucleotides line up with TRBD1. CDR1 and CDR2 from the germline V gene are MDHEN and SYDVKM. The CDR3 consists of 15 residues. J was trimmed by 10 bases and V by 4 bases; bases with no gene match: 15. The CDR3 coding sequence is TGTGCCAGCAGTTCCGGCGAAGGGGGCCTTTTAAGAGCTTTCTTT. Encoded protein: CASSSGEGGLLRAFF. Complete variable domain (other parts from reference TRBV28 and TRBJ1-1): DVKVTQSSRYLVKRTGEKVFLECVQDMDHENMFWYRQDPGLGLRLIYFSYDVKMKEKGDIPEGYSVSREKKERFSLILESASTNQTSMYLCASSSGEGGLLRAFFGQGTRLTVV.